The 30 T cell receptor beta chains in this list originate from one sample, sequenced in a study of blood T cell repertoires in COVID-19. Libraries were prepared by immunoSEQ multiplex PCR; TCRdb keeps only in-frame clonotypes and omits some of them. The sample lists about 270,000 clones, approximately 83% occurring once. The sequenced material came from peripheral blood. Source of these receptors: a human donor in a cohort sampled during active COVID-19.

This chain uses TRBV9 with TRBJ2-7; 13 bases map to TRBD2. The CDR3 is 14 residues long. V lost 4 bases to trimming and J lost 7 bases; unmatched junction nucleotides: 5. From germline, CDR1 is SGDLS and CDR2 YYNGEE. CDR3 loop: CASSPGLAGAEQYF. The CDR3 region has the DNA TGTGCCAGCAGCCCCGGACTAGCGGGAGCGGAGCAGTACTTC.

The V and J genes are TRBV7-8 and TRBJ2-5, with 7 bases lining up with TRBD2. The V gene's germline CDR1 is SGHVS and CDR2 FQNEAQ. The V segment lost 5 bases and the J segment 1 base; nucleotides outside the gene matches: 16. The CDR3 sequence is 18 residues long. The CDR3 DNA reads TGTGCCAGCAGCCTTCCGCAGACTAGCTTACCCCCCCAAGAGACCCAGTACTTC. It encodes CASSLPQTSLPPQETQYF.

The V gene is TRBV29-1, the J gene TRBJ2-7, with D perhaps matching TRBD1 (6 bases). The CDR3 consists of 11 residues. V lost 6 bases, J lost 3 bases, and 9 bases lay in between. Germline CDR1 reads SQVTM; CDR2 reads ANQGSEA. The CDR3 protein is CSVGDIYEQYF. CDR3 bases: TGCAGCGTAGGGGACATCTACGAGCAGTACTTC.

The J gene is TRBJ1-1, the V gene TRBV19; D gene uncertain. The V end was cut by 7 bases, the J end by 0 bases, with 15 bases between. CDR3 length equals 15 residues. Germline V CDR1 and CDR2: LNHDA, SQIVND (reference sequence). CDR3 residues: CASMNWAGMNTEAFF. Here the CDR3 DNA reads TGTGCCAGTATGAATTGGGCCGGAATGAACACTGAAGCTTTCTTT.

The rearrangement joins TRBV4-1 to TRBJ2-7; D is ambiguous. The germline V and J ends were trimmed by 5 bases and 3 bases, with 14 bases remaining between them. The CDR3 extends over 14 amino acids. The germline gives CDR1 MGHRA, CDR2 YSYEKL. DNA of the CDR3: TGCGCCAGCAGCGTCTCTCCCGCGAACTACGAGCAGTACTTC. Protein: CASSVSPANYEQYF.

The rearrangement links TRBV30 to TRBJ1-3; 10 bases are a match to TRBD1. Germline trimming cut 3 bases from V and 14 bases from J; bases unmatched to any gene: 10. Germline CDR1 is GTSNPN and CDR2 is SVGIG (reference sequence). The CDR3 spans 13 residues. CDR3 amino acids: CAWSPGTGVGVYF. The DNA of the CDR3 is TGTGCCTGGAGCCCCGGGACAGGGGTTGGGGTATATTTT.

The chain employs TRBV24-1 and TRBJ2-7, with 7 positions matching TRBD1. V trimming: 3 bases; J trimming: 5 bases; junction bases outside the gene matches: 12. CDR1 and CDR2 from the germline V gene are KGHDR and SFDVKD. The CDR3 runs 16 residues. CDR3: CATSDSRGGGRNEQYF. In DNA form, the CDR3 reads TGTGCCACCAGTGATAGCAGAGGGGGCGGCCGGAACGAGCAGTACTTC.

The chain links TRBV19 to TRBJ1-4; D is ambiguous. Germline CDR1 reads LNHDA; CDR2 reads SQIVND (reference sequence). CDR3 size: 15 residues. V lost 1 base and J 8 bases, leaving 14 bases between the germline ends. CDR3 sequence reads: CASSIGNTIQEKLFF. The DNA of the CDR3 is TGTGCCAGTAGTATAGGGAATACGATACAGGAAAAACTGTTTTTT.

The chain links TRBV12-5 to TRBJ2-1, with 10 bases aligning to TRBD2. After removal of 1 base from V and 5 bases from J, the junction contained 5 bases not matched to a gene. CDR1 and CDR2 (germline): LGHNT, FRNRAP. This CDR3 is 16 amino acids long. The CDR3 reads CASGLGSSGGNNEQFF. The CDR3 bases are TGTGCTAGTGGTTTGGGGTCTAGCGGGGGCAACAATGAGCAGTTCTTC.

The chain combines TRBV15 with TRBJ1-6; 8 bases fit TRBD1. Germline lookup yields CDR1 LNHNV and CDR2 YYDKDF (reference sequence). V shed 1 base, J shed 7 bases, and the junction held 3 bases outside the gene matches. The CDR3 has 15 residues. The CDR3, as DNA: TGTGCCACCAGCAGAGTACGGACAGGGAATTCACCCCTCCACTTT. This translates into CATSRVRTGNSPLHF.

The chain combines TRBV10-2 with TRBJ2-7; TRBD2 matches 11 bases. The V segment lost 6 bases and the J segment 1 base; nucleotides outside the gene matches: 5. In germline, CDR1 is WSHSY, CDR2 SAAADI. This CDR3 region has 15 residues. Written as DNA, the CDR3 is TGCGCCAGCAGCGAACTAGCGGGAGTATCCTACGAGCAGTACTTC. Its protein is CASSELAGVSYEQYF.

This sequence joins TRBV27 and TRBJ1-5, with D uncertain. The germline gives CDR1 MNHEY, CDR2 SMNVEV (reference sequence). V was cut by 6 bases and J by 0 bases, with 6 bases left in between. The CDR3 contains 13 residues. Written as DNA, the CDR3 is TGTGCCAGCAGCCCGTATAGCAATCAGCCCCAGCATTTT. This codes for CASSPYSNQPQHF.

The chain employs TRBV4-1 and TRBJ1-4; D remains unclear. Per germline, CDR1 MGHRA and CDR2 YSYEKL. The length of the CDR3 is 14 residues. V was pared by 1 base and J by 4 bases, with 7 bases between. The CDR3 nucleotides are TGCGCCAGCAGCCAAGGTCCGGGTAATGAAAAACTGTTTTTT. It encodes CASSQGPGNEKLFF.

The chain employs TRBV27 and TRBJ2-3, with 10 bases aligning to TRBD2. The CDR3 covers 15 residues. J lost 3 bases, V lost 6 bases, and 6 bases had no gene match. The V gene's germline CDR1 is MNHEY and CDR2 SMNVEV (reference sequence). The CDR3 region is CASSRLSGRTDTQYF. The DNA of the CDR3 is TGTGCCAGCAGCAGACTTAGCGGGAGGACAGATACGCAGTATTTT.

In nucleotides, the CDR3 is TGTGCCAGCCCCCCGCCAGGACAAAACACCGGGGAGCTGTTTTTT. Protein product: CASPPPGQNTGELFF. The chain carries TRBV6-5 and TRBJ2-2; perhaps TRBD1 as D (5 bases). The V gene's germline CDR1 is MNHEY and CDR2 SVGAGI. This CDR3 has 15 amino acids. V lost 8 bases to trimming and J lost 2 bases, with 15 bases between them.

This chain links TRBV3-1 (or the pseudogene TRBV3-2) with TRBJ2-5; the match to TRBD2 covers 8 bases. CDR1 and CDR2 (germline): LGHDT, YNNKEL (reference sequence). The CDR3 contains 15 residues. Unmatched junction bases numbered 5, after V lost 4 bases and J lost 1 base. The CDR3 DNA sequence: TGTGCCAGCAGCCCGACTAGCGCCCTCCAAGAGACCCAGTACTTC. Residues: CASSPTSALQETQYF.

The V and J genes are TRBV28 and TRBJ1-1; TRBD1 might be the D (5 bases). V lost 2 bases and J lost 14, with 12 bases in between. The CDR3 covers 11 residues. Germline assignment: CDR1 MDHEN and CDR2 SYDVKM. CDR3 sequence reads: CASSLRQRWFF. CDR3 in DNA: TGTGCCAGCAGTTTACGACAGAGGTGGTTCTTT.

J is TRBJ2-1 and V is TRBV19; TRBD2 agrees at 11 bases. This CDR3 is built from 16 residues. Germline V CDR1 and CDR2: LNHDA, SQIVND (reference sequence). V shed 4 bases and J 4 bases; nucleotides not matched to a gene: 6. CDR3 in amino acids: CASSTGTSGAYNEQFF. The CDR3 nucleotides read TGTGCCAGTAGTACCGGGACTAGCGGTGCTTACAATGAGCAGTTCTTC.

V is TRBV7-9 and J is TRBJ1-4; maybe TRBD1 (6 bases). The CDR3 extends over 16 amino acids. The germline V gene has CDR1 SEHNR and CDR2 FQNEAQ (reference sequence). The V gene lost 1 base and the J gene lost 3 bases, with 12 bases spanning the gap. CDR3 sequence reads: CASSLGGTLANEKLFF. CDR3 nucleotide sequence: TGTGCCAGCAGCTTAGGGGGGACACTGGCTAATGAAAAACTGTTTTTT. Complete variable domain (other parts from reference TRBV7-9 and TRBJ1-4): DTGVSQNPRHKITKRGQNVTFRCDPISEHNRLYWYRQTLGQGPEFLTYFQNEAQLEKSRLLSDRFSAERPKGSFSTLEIQRTEQGDSAMYLCASSLGGTLANEKLFFGSGTQLSVL.

The sample holds many counts of this clone. The chain has TRBV9 and TRBJ2-2; D possibly corresponds to TRBD2 (5 bases). V lost 0 bases and J lost 6, with 15 bases in between. The CDR3 has 16 amino acids. In germline, CDR1 is SGDLS, CDR2 YYNGEE. The CDR3 DNA follows: TGTGCCAGCAGCGTAGGAGGTGGGAGTAGCGCCGGGGAGCTGTTTTTT. Translated: CASSVGGGSSAGELFF.

The chain couples TRBV19 to TRBJ2-2, with 16 bases fitting TRBD2. V lost 4 bases and J lost 3; bases outside the gene matches: 5. The germline V gene encodes CDR1 LNHDA and CDR2 SQIVND (reference sequence). This CDR3 region has 18 residues. CDR3 sequence reads: CASSRGLAGGPDTGELFF. The CDR3 nucleotides are TGTGCCAGTAGTAGGGGACTAGCGGGAGGGCCGGACACCGGGGAGCTGTTTTTT.

The chain combines TRBV6-5 with TRBJ2-1; 8 positions match TRBD1. The CDR3 loop spans 12 amino acids. Trimming at V came to 8 bases and at J to 4 bases, leaving 1 base not matched to a gene. Germline CDR1 and CDR2: MNHEY and SVGAGI. The CDR3 DNA reads TGTGCCAGCTGGGACAGGTACAATGAGCAGTTCTTC. Protein: CASWDRYNEQFF.

V is TRBV5-1 and J is TRBJ2-7, with 7 bases identical to TRBD1. CDR3 size: 13 residues. In germline, CDR1 is SGHRS, CDR2 YFSETQ. V trimming: 3 bases; J trimming: 4 bases; junction bases outside the gene matches: 4. The CDR3 region is CASSWDSVYEQYF. CDR3 DNA sequence: TGCGCCAGCAGCTGGGACAGCGTGTACGAGCAGTACTTC.

The chain links TRBV30 to TRBJ2-2; 8 nucleotides match TRBD2. The J segment lost 6 bases and the V segment lost 6 bases, leaving 9 bases of the junction unmatched. The CDR3 sequence is 14 residues long. CDR1 is GTSNPN, CDR2 SVGIG, per germline (reference sequence). The CDR3 reads CACRTSRGPGELFF. CDR3 bases: TGTGCCTGCCGGACTAGCCGGGGACCCGGGGAGCTGTTTTTT.

The genes are TRBV5-1 and TRBJ2-2, with D perhaps matching TRBD2 (5 bases). Germline V gene data show CDR1 as SGHRS and CDR2 as YFSETQ. The CDR3 loop spans 16 amino acids. Trimming took 0 bases from V and 1 from J, leaving 10 bases between them. The CDR3 nucleotides are TGCGCCAGCAGCTTGGGAGTGGCGGGGAACACCGGGGAGCTGTTTTTT. Translation: CASSLGVAGNTGELFF.

The CDR3 sequence: CASSGLAGSSYEQYF. In DNA form, the CDR3 reads TGCGCCAGCAGCGGACTAGCGGGTAGTTCCTACGAGCAGTACTTC. The chain uses TRBV5-1 and TRBJ2-7; 11 bases match TRBD2. The CDR3 is 15 residues long. With 4 bases clipped from V and 1 base from J, the junction kept 4 bases outside the gene matches. Germline V gene data show CDR1 as SGHRS and CDR2 as YFSETQ.

The chain uses TRBV5-1 and TRBJ1-3, with TRBD1 matching over 9 bases. The J segment lost 6 bases and the V segment lost 3 bases, leaving 10 bases of the junction unmatched. The length of the CDR3 is 16 residues. Germline loops: CDR1 SGHRS, CDR2 YFSETQ. The CDR3 region has the DNA TGCGCCAGCAGCTGGGTTCCCGGGACAGGGACAAACACCATATATTTT. Amino acids: CASSWVPGTGTNTIYF.

This clone was counted once. The chain joins TRBV4-3 to TRBJ2-1; TRBD2 is a possible D gene (5 bases). CDR1 and CDR2 (germline): LGHNA, YSLEER. The length of the CDR3 is 13 residues. V was shortened by 0 bases and J by 11 bases, with 11 bases between the two germline ends. CDR3 nucleotide sequence: TGCGCCAGCAGCCAAGAGCGGTACGGGAAGCAGTTCTTC. This translates into CASSQERYGKQFF.

The chain couples TRBV3-1 (or the pseudogene TRBV3-2) to TRBJ1-2; D is uncertain. CDR3 length: 13 residues. Germline values: CDR1 LGHDT, CDR2 YNNKEL (reference sequence). Trimming took off 4 bases at V and 8 bases at J, with 14 bases between the two ends. The CDR3 DNA follows: TGTGCCAGCAGCCCGATGCAGGAATACGGCTACACCTTC. Its translation is CASSPMQEYGYTF.

This chain connects TRBV24-1 to TRBJ2-7; a weak D match, TRBD2 (5 bases). The V gene's germline CDR1 is KGHDR and CDR2 SFDVKD. This CDR3 has 15 amino acids. The ends were cut back, 4 bases at V and 7 bases at J, with 19 bases in the middle. CDR3 in amino acids: CATSDPRDPSGEQYF. DNA for the CDR3: TGTGCCACCAGTGACCCCCGGGATCCATCGGGGGAGCAGTACTTC.